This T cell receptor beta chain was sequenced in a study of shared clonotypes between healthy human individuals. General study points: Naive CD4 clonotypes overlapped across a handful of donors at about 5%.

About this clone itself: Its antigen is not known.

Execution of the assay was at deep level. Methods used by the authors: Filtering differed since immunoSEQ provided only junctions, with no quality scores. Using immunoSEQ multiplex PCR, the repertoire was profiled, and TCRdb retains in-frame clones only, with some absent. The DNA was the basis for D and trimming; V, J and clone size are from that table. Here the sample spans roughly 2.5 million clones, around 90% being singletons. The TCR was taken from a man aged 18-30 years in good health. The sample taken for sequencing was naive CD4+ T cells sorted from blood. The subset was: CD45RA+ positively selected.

Here the CDR3 DNA reads TGTGCCAGCACCTTTGACAGGACAGGAGAGCAGTACTTC. It yields the protein CASTFDRTGEQYF. This rearrangement joins TRBV27 to TRBJ2-7; 7 bases agree with TRBD1. Germline V gene data show CDR1 as MNHEY and CDR2 as SMNVEV (reference sequence). With V trimmed by 7 bases and J by 7 bases, 10 bases remained unmatched. This CDR3 spans 13 amino acids.